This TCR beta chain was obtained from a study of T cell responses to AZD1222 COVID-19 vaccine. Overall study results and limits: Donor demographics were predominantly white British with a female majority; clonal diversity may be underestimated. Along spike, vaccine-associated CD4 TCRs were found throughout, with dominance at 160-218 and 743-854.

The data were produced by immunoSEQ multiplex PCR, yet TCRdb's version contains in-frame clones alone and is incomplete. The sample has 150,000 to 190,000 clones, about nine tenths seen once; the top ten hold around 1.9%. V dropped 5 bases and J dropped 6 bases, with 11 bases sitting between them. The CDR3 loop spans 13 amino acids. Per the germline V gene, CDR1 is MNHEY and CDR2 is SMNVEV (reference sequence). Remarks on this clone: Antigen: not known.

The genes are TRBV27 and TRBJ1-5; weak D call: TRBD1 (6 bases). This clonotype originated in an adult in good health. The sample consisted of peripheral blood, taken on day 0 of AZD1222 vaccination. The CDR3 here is CASSEKGGQPQHF. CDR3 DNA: TGTGCCAGCAGTGAGAAGGGGGGTCAGCCCCAGCATTTT.